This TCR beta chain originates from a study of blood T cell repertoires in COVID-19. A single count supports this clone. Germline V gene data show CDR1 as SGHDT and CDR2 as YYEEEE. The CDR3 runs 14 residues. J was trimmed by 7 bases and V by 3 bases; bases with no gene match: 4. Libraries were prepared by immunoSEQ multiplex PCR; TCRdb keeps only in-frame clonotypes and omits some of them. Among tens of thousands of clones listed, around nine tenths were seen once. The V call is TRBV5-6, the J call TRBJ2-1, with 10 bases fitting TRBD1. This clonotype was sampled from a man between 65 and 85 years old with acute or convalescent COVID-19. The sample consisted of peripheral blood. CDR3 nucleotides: TGTGCCAGCAGCTGGGGACAGGGGCCAAATGAGCAGTTCTTC. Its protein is CASSWGQGPNEQFF.